The TCR beta chain described here comes from a study of T cell clusters in autoimmune cytopenias. One tube held mixed TRB-A and TRB-B primer pools for touch-down PCR. TCRdb re-analyzed the multiplex PCR reads; it lists each CDR3 protein once, without DNA. The sample table sets out fewer than 8,500 distinct CDR3 sequences. TRB amplification used 250 ng of peripheral blood genomic DNA. This CDR3 is built from 14 residues. CDR1 is KGHSH and CDR2 is LQKENI in the germline V gene. This sample also appeared in a second study, on T cell repertoires in aging, cancer and after chemotherapy. That paper notes: Healthy donors lost TCR diversity with age mainly through richness, cancer patients through richness and evenness.

This TCR came from a human donor in good health. This chain connects TRBV18 to TRBJ2-3; TCRdb indicates TRBD1, and absent DNA this call remains unverified. What was sequenced was peripheral blood. The CDR3 here is CASSPGTGADTQYF.